Listed below are T cell receptor beta chains from one sample, sequenced in a study of cytomegalovirus exposure and HLA in healthy donors. The method was immunoSEQ multiplex PCR; TCRdb's version includes in-frame clones alone and lacks a portion of them. The sample includes about 120,000 clones, over 75% of them seen just once. The sample comprised PBMCs. Receptors were obtained from a woman younger than 30 in good health and CMV-seronegative. CDR3s include the opening cysteine and the closing phenylalanine or tryptophan. D genes are given only for firm matches. Expanded clones get a size class; other rows say once, few or many, or leave the size out.

d_call: NA; j_call: TRBJ1-5; v_call: TRBV6-1; clone_size: NA; cdr3_nt: TGTGCCAGCACCATCCTAGGGGCTGATCAGCCCCAGCATTTT; cdr3_aa: CASTILGADQPQHF
d_call: TRBD1; j_call: TRBJ2-1; v_call: TRBV6-6; clone_size: NA; cdr3_nt: TGTGCCAGCAGATCCGACAGGGTCAATGAGCAGTTCTTC; cdr3_aa: CASRSDRVNEQFF
d_call: TRBD1; j_call: TRBJ1-6; v_call: TRBV9; clone_size: NA; cdr3_nt: TGTGCCAGCAGCCTAAGTCGGGGGACCGGGACAGGGAATTCACCCCTCCACTTT; cdr3_aa: CASSLSRGTGTGNSPLHF
d_call: TRBD1; j_call: TRBJ1-2; v_call: TRBV6-5; clone_size: NA; cdr3_nt: TGTGCCAGCAGTTCCAGGGGGCTCCTGACGGATGGCTACACCTTC; cdr3_aa: CASSSRGLLTDGYTF
d_call: TRBD2; j_call: TRBJ2-7; v_call: TRBV5-4; clone_size: NA; cdr3_nt: TGTGCCAGCAGGAAGGGACTAGGCCGCTCCTACGAGCAGTACTTC; cdr3_aa: CASRKGLGRSYEQYF
d_call: NA; j_call: TRBJ2-2; v_call: TRBV6-1; clone_size: few; cdr3_nt: TGTGCCAGCAGTTTCGAGGTCACCGGGGAGCTGTTTTTT; cdr3_aa: CASSFEVTGELFF
d_call: TRBD2; j_call: TRBJ2-3; v_call: TRBV7-8; clone_size: NA; cdr3_nt: TGTGCCAGCAGCCCGCAGCTTCCCGGGACTAGCGGGGGGGCTCTGGATACGCAGTATTTT; cdr3_aa: CASSPQLPGTSGGALDTQYF
d_call: NA; j_call: TRBJ2-1; v_call: TRBV11-3; clone_size: NA; cdr3_nt: TGTGCCAGCAGCTTAGGGGGGCAGGGCGCCTACAATGAGCAGTTCTTC; cdr3_aa: CASSLGGQGAYNEQFF
d_call: NA; j_call: TRBJ2-5; v_call: TRBV9; clone_size: NA; cdr3_nt: TGTGCCAGCGGGCCAAGGGGACACCAACAAGAGACCCAGTACTTC; cdr3_aa: CASGPRGHQQETQYF
d_call: NA; j_call: TRBJ1-4; v_call: TRBV7-9; clone_size: few; cdr3_nt: TGTGCCAGCAGCTCCCTGGACAGACGAACTAATGAAAAACTGTTTTTT; cdr3_aa: CASSSLDRRTNEKLFF
d_call: NA; j_call: TRBJ1-1; v_call: TRBV7-9; clone_size: NA; cdr3_nt: TGTGCCAGCAGCTCCCGAAGGGATCTAGCCGGAGCTTTCTTT; cdr3_aa: CASSSRRDLAGAFF
d_call: NA; j_call: TRBJ1-3; v_call: TRBV30; clone_size: NA; cdr3_nt: TGTGCCTGGAGTCCCGGTCTCGGGCAGGGAGGAACGGGAAACACCATATATTTT; cdr3_aa: CAWSPGLGQGGTGNTIYF
d_call: TRBD1; j_call: TRBJ1-1; v_call: TRBV2; clone_size: NA; cdr3_nt: TGTGCCAGCATGGGACAGGGGTCTGAAGCTTTCTTT; cdr3_aa: CASMGQGSEAFF
d_call: TRBD1; j_call: TRBJ2-2; v_call: TRBV27; clone_size: NA; cdr3_nt: TGTGCCAGCAGTGTGGGACAGGGGTACGGGGAGCTGTTTTTT; cdr3_aa: CASSVGQGYGELFF
d_call: TRBD2; j_call: TRBJ2-5; v_call: TRBV5-1; clone_size: NA; cdr3_nt: TGCGCCAGCAGCTTGACGGGAGGGGAGACCCAGTACTTC; cdr3_aa: CASSLTGGETQYF
d_call: NA; j_call: TRBJ1-1; v_call: TRBV29-1; clone_size: NA; cdr3_nt: TGCAGCGTTGAAAATCCGGGGAAAAACACTGAAGCTTTCTTT; cdr3_aa: CSVENPGKNTEAFF
d_call: TRBD1; j_call: TRBJ1-4; v_call: TRBV18; clone_size: NA; cdr3_nt: TGTGCCAGCTCACCTACTGGCGACAGGGTCGACGAAAAACTGTTTTTT; cdr3_aa: CASSPTGDRVDEKLFF
d_call: NA; j_call: TRBJ1-1; v_call: TRBV7-8; clone_size: NA; cdr3_nt: TGTGCCAGCAGCTCTCAGGGTGGTTATACTGAAGCTTTCTTT; cdr3_aa: CASSSQGGYTEAFF
d_call: TRBD2; j_call: TRBJ2-1; v_call: TRBV11-3; clone_size: NA; cdr3_nt: TGTGCCAGCAGTCCAACCCTAGCGGGGGCCAACAATGAGCAGTTCTTC; cdr3_aa: CASSPTLAGANNEQFF
d_call: TRBD1; j_call: TRBJ2-7; v_call: TRBV7-9; clone_size: NA; cdr3_nt: TGTGCCAGCAGCTTAGGGGCACTCGGGACAGGCTACGAGCAGTACTTC; cdr3_aa: CASSLGALGTGYEQYF
d_call: TRBD2; j_call: TRBJ2-7; v_call: TRBV27; clone_size: NA; cdr3_nt: TGTGCCAGCAGTCCCGGGACTAGCGGGGAAGCTGAGCAGTACTTC; cdr3_aa: CASSPGTSGEAEQYF
d_call: TRBD1; j_call: TRBJ1-2; v_call: TRBV15; clone_size: NA; cdr3_nt: TGTGCCACCAGCAGAGATCAAAGGGGGCGCAATGGCTACACCTTC; cdr3_aa: CATSRDQRGRNGYTF
d_call: TRBD1; j_call: TRBJ1-5; v_call: TRBV4-1; clone_size: NA; cdr3_nt: TGCGCCAGCAGCCAAGGGGGACAGGGGCAACCCAGCCAGCCCCAGCATTTT; cdr3_aa: CASSQGGQGQPSQPQHF
d_call: TRBD1; j_call: TRBJ2-5; v_call: TRBV7-9; clone_size: NA; cdr3_nt: TGTGCCAGCAGGTTTCAGAAGGGGACAGGGGAAGAGACCCAGTACTTC; cdr3_aa: CASRFQKGTGEETQYF
d_call: TRBD2; j_call: TRBJ2-3; v_call: TRBV7-9; clone_size: NA; cdr3_nt: TGTGCCAGCAGCTTAAGAGGGGCTAGCGGGAACACAGATACGCAGTATTTT; cdr3_aa: CASSLRGASGNTDTQYF
d_call: TRBD1; j_call: TRBJ2-7; v_call: TRBV19; clone_size: NA; cdr3_nt: TGTGCCAGTAGTATGTCCCAGGGGGCGAGCTACGAGCAGTACTTC; cdr3_aa: CASSMSQGASYEQYF
d_call: TRBD1; j_call: TRBJ1-6; v_call: TRBV4-1; clone_size: NA; cdr3_nt: TGCGCCAGCAGCCAGGAACGGGACAGCTCTTCACCCCTCCACTTT; cdr3_aa: CASSQERDSSSPLHF
d_call: NA; j_call: TRBJ2-2; v_call: TRBV6-4; clone_size: once; cdr3_nt: TGTGCCAGCAGACACCTCACCGGGGAGCTGTTTTTT; cdr3_aa: CASRHLTGELFF
d_call: NA; j_call: TRBJ2-7; v_call: TRBV21-1; clone_size: NA; cdr3_nt: TGTGCCAGCAGCCCAGGGCGGGAGGACAGCGGGATTAAGCGCGAGCAGTACTTC; cdr3_aa: CASSPGREDSGIKREQYF
d_call: NA; j_call: TRBJ1-2; v_call: TRBV6-6; clone_size: NA; cdr3_nt: TGTGCCAGCAGCCCGGGGTCTAACTATGGCTACACCTTC; cdr3_aa: CASSPGSNYGYTF
d_call: TRBD1; j_call: TRBJ1-2; v_call: TRBV4-3; clone_size: NA; cdr3_nt: TGCGCCAGCAGCCAAGATCGGGGACAGGGACTGAACTATGGCTACACCTTC; cdr3_aa: CASSQDRGQGLNYGYTF
d_call: TRBD1; j_call: TRBJ1-1; v_call: TRBV29-1; clone_size: once; cdr3_nt: TGCAGCGTTGAAGATAGGGACAGGGAGGAAGCCACTGAAGCTTTCTTT; cdr3_aa: CSVEDRDREEATEAFF
d_call: NA; j_call: TRBJ1-1; v_call: TRBV29-1; clone_size: once; cdr3_nt: TGCAGCGTTGGGAGGGACCCCACTGAAGCTTTCTTT; cdr3_aa: CSVGRDPTEAFF
d_call: TRBD2; j_call: TRBJ2-1; v_call: TRBV25-1; clone_size: NA; cdr3_nt: TGTGCCAGCAGTGATTCGGCTAGCGGGAGGCCCTATGAGCAGTTCTTC; cdr3_aa: CASSDSASGRPYEQFF
d_call: NA; j_call: TRBJ2-7; v_call: TRBV13; clone_size: NA; cdr3_nt: TGTGCCAGCAGCTCGAGCTCCTACGAGCAGTACTTC; cdr3_aa: CASSSSSYEQYF
d_call: NA; j_call: TRBJ1-6; v_call: TRBV27; clone_size: NA; cdr3_nt: TGTGCCAGCAGTTACCTGTCAGGGATCCATTCACCCCTCCACTTT; cdr3_aa: CASSYLSGIHSPLHF
d_call: NA; j_call: TRBJ1-6; v_call: TRBV10-2; clone_size: NA; cdr3_nt: TGCGCCAGCAGTGATCTGGGGGGATCCTATAATTCACCCCTCCACTTT; cdr3_aa: CASSDLGGSYNSPLHF
d_call: NA; j_call: TRBJ2-3; v_call: TRBV29-1; clone_size: NA; cdr3_nt: TGCAGCGGTATCACAGATACGCAGTATTTT; cdr3_aa: CSGITDTQYF
d_call: NA; j_call: TRBJ1-2; v_call: TRBV20-1; clone_size: NA; cdr3_nt: TGCAGTGCTAGTAGTTTGGTCGGCTACACCTTC; cdr3_aa: CSASSLVGYTF
d_call: NA; j_call: TRBJ1-1; v_call: TRBV2; clone_size: NA; cdr3_nt: TGTGCCAGCATTCGGGCATCGGGGACTGAAGCTTTCTTT; cdr3_aa: CASIRASGTEAFF
d_call: TRBD2; j_call: TRBJ2-7; v_call: TRBV10-3; clone_size: NA; cdr3_nt: TGTGCCATCAGCATAGCGGGAGACGGAGACGAGCAGTACTTC; cdr3_aa: CAISIAGDGDEQYF
d_call: NA; j_call: TRBJ2-5; v_call: TRBV5-4; clone_size: NA; cdr3_nt: TGTGCCAGCAGCTGGGGTGGGGGGCAAGAGACCCAGTACTTC; cdr3_aa: CASSWGGGQETQYF
d_call: TRBD1; j_call: TRBJ1-4; v_call: TRBV4-2; clone_size: NA; cdr3_nt: TGTGCCAGCAGCCGGGGGACAGGGGGACTATGGGAAGAAAAACTGTTTTTT; cdr3_aa: CASSRGTGGLWEEKLFF
d_call: NA; j_call: TRBJ2-1; v_call: TRBV6-1; clone_size: NA; cdr3_nt: TGTGCCAGCAGTGAATGGGAGACAGGAGACAATGAGCAGTTCTTC; cdr3_aa: CASSEWETGDNEQFF
d_call: NA; j_call: TRBJ1-1; v_call: TRBV20-1; clone_size: NA; cdr3_nt: TGCAGTGCTAGGGGGGGGATGGCTTTCTTT; cdr3_aa: CSARGGMAFF
d_call: NA; j_call: TRBJ2-1; v_call: TRBV5-4; clone_size: NA; cdr3_nt: TGTGCCAGCAGCTCCGGGGGAAGCTCCTACAATGAGCAGTTCTTC; cdr3_aa: CASSSGGSSYNEQFF
d_call: TRBD1; j_call: TRBJ1-1; v_call: TRBV19; clone_size: medium-sized; cdr3_nt: TGTGCCAGTAGTGGGGAGACAGGGAAAACTGAAGCTTTCTTT; cdr3_aa: CASSGETGKTEAFF
d_call: NA; j_call: TRBJ2-7; v_call: TRBV9; clone_size: NA; cdr3_nt: TGTGCCAGCAGCGTAGGGGGCAACGCCTACGAGCAGTACTTC; cdr3_aa: CASSVGGNAYEQYF
d_call: NA; j_call: TRBJ1-5; v_call: TRBV19; clone_size: few; cdr3_nt: TGTGCCAGTAGTATCCGCAGGGGATCGGGTCAGCCCCAGCATTTT; cdr3_aa: CASSIRRGSGQPQHF
d_call: NA; j_call: TRBJ2-7; v_call: TRBV7-2; clone_size: NA; cdr3_nt: TGTGCCAGCAGCTCGATGGGTGGGACACCTTCCTACGAGCAGTACTTC; cdr3_aa: CASSSMGGTPSYEQYF
d_call: NA; j_call: TRBJ1-2; v_call: TRBV6-5; clone_size: once; cdr3_nt: TGTGCCAGCAGTCGACTCGTGGGTGGCGGCTACACCTTC; cdr3_aa: CASSRLVGGGYTF
d_call: TRBD1; j_call: TRBJ1-2; v_call: TRBV7-2; clone_size: NA; cdr3_nt: TGTGCCAGCAGCCAATGGGACAGGGTGACGCCCCAGAGCTATGGCTACACCTTC; cdr3_aa: CASSQWDRVTPQSYGYTF
d_call: NA; j_call: TRBJ1-1; v_call: TRBV27; clone_size: NA; cdr3_nt: TGTGCCAGCAGCCTAAGGGGGTATGGGGGAGACACTGAAGCTTTCTTT; cdr3_aa: CASSLRGYGGDTEAFF
d_call: NA; j_call: TRBJ2-7; v_call: TRBV2; clone_size: NA; cdr3_nt: TGTGCCAGCGTGGGGCTTACCTACGAGCAGTACTTC; cdr3_aa: CASVGLTYEQYF